The 13 T cell receptor beta chains reported below all come from one sample, sequenced in a study of blood T cell repertoires in COVID-19 (TCRdb year 2020). The library was made by the immunoSEQ multiplex PCR assay. In TCRdb, the immuneACCESS table is reduced to in-frame sequences with V and J assigned. These tables do not hold every clone; where another copy was compared, an unresolved V gene accounts for under half, and the others remain unexplained. For this sample there are about 64,000 clones; 88% appear just once. The ten most abundant clones make up 43% of the sample. The specimen was peripheral blood. The origin of the receptors is a woman aged 55-69 years with COVID-19, enrolled during active disease.

This clone occurred once. The chain uses TRBV6-5 and TRBJ2-2; D is undetermined. This CDR3 contains 15 residues. Trimming took 6 bases from V and 4 from J, leaving 15 bases between them. CDR1 is MNHEY, CDR2 SVGAGI, per germline. The DNA of the CDR3 is TGTGCCAGCAGCCAGACACCCTCGGCCACCGGGGAGCTGTTTTTT. It codes for CASSQTPSATGELFF.

The chain employs TRBV7-2 and TRBJ2-2; maybe TRBD1 (7 bases). Germline assignment: CDR1 SGHTA and CDR2 FQGNSA. V lost 1 base, J lost 4 bases, and 16 bases lay in between. The CDR3 covers 17 residues. The CDR3 spells CASSLEGRGAVTGELFF. In DNA form, the CDR3 reads TGTGCCAGCAGCTTAGAGGGCAGGGGGGCGGTCACCGGGGAGCTGTTTTTT.

This clone came up once. In DNA form, the CDR3 reads TGTGCCAGCAGTTACCTAGCGTACGAGCAGTACTTC. This codes for CASSYLAYEQYF. The chain employs TRBV28 and TRBJ2-7, with a tentative D call TRBD2 (6 bases). This CDR3 is 12 amino acids long. Germline CDR1 is MDHEN and CDR2 is SYDVKM. Trimming took off 4 bases at V and 4 bases at J, with 8 bases between the two ends.

This clone was seen a few times. V usage is TRBV5-4 and J usage is TRBJ2-1; TRBD2 matches at 8 bases. V shed 3 bases, J shed 0 bases, and the junction held 2 bases outside the gene matches. The CDR3 runs 15 residues. Germline CDR1 SGHNT, CDR2 YYREEE (reference sequence). The CDR3 spells CASSYRGGSYNEQFF. The CDR3 nucleotides are TGTGCCAGCAGCTACCGGGGGGGCTCCTACAATGAGCAGTTCTTC.

The J gene is TRBJ1-1, the V gene TRBV14, with TRBD1 matching over 7 bases. This CDR3 region has 16 residues. J gave up 0 bases and V 4 bases, and 8 bases lay outside the gene matches. Germline loops: CDR1 SGHDN, CDR2 FVKESK. CDR3 residues: CASSLTGDGMNTEAFF. The CDR3 DNA reads TGTGCCAGCAGCCTCACAGGGGATGGGATGAACACTGAAGCTTTCTTT.

This clone occurred a few times. The chain couples TRBV3-1 (or the pseudogene TRBV3-2) to TRBJ2-7; D is unclear. Trimming left V 1 base short and J 4 bases short, with 8 bases between. CDR1 and CDR2 (germline): LGHDT, YNNKEL (reference sequence). The CDR3 is 13 residues long. This CDR3 is CASSQGGAYEQYF. The DNA for the CDR3 is TGTGCCAGCAGCCAAGGAGGCGCATACGAGCAGTACTTC.

Here the CDR3 reads CASSQPGGSLTDTQYF. Here the CDR3 DNA reads TGTGCCAGCAGCCAACCCGGGGGGTCCCTCACAGATACGCAGTATTTT. V usage is TRBV4-2 and J usage is TRBJ2-3; 7 bases align to TRBD2. CDR1 and CDR2 (germline): LGHNA, YNFKEQ. J gave up 2 bases and V 2 bases, and 7 bases lay outside the gene matches. The CDR3 consists of 16 residues.

The chain combines TRBV7-2 with TRBJ2-2; unclear D gene. The V end was cut by 3 bases, the J end by 4 bases, with 9 bases between. The CDR3 loop spans 14 amino acids. CDR1 and CDR2 (germline): SGHTA, FQGNSA. The CDR3 is CASSFSRFTGELFF. CDR3 DNA: TGTGCCAGCAGCTTTTCGCGTTTCACCGGGGAGCTGTTTTTT.

The V and J genes are TRBV6-2 or TRBV6-3 and TRBJ1-2; 9 bases align to TRBD1. Germline V gene sequence: CDR1 MNHEY, CDR2 SVGEGT. The length of the CDR3 is 15 residues. Germline trimming cut 4 bases from V and 4 bases from J; bases unmatched to any gene: 7. The CDR3 DNA sequence: TGTGCCAGCAGTTTTGGACAGGGGACCGTCTATGGCTACACCTTC. Its protein is CASSFGQGTVYGYTF.

The rearrangement joins TRBV5-1 to TRBJ2-3; 8 bases match TRBD2. The CDR3 spans 18 residues. CDR1 and CDR2 (germline): SGHRS, YFSETQ. J lost 1 base, V lost 0 bases, and 10 bases had no gene match. CDR3 in amino acids: CASSLAFSPGLGTDTQYF. CDR3 nucleotides: TGCGCCAGCAGCTTGGCCTTCTCCCCGGGACTAGGCACAGATACGCAGTATTTT.

The DNA of the CDR3 is TGTGCCAGCAGCTGGGGGGACAGGGGACCCGAGCAGTTCTTC. Translated: CASSWGDRGPEQFF. The chain recombines TRBV5-6 with TRBJ2-1; TRBD1 agrees at 10 bases. CDR1 and CDR2 (germline): SGHDT, YYEEEE. This CDR3 spans 14 amino acids. The V and J ends lost 3 bases and 10 bases, in that order; junction bases with no gene match: 7. The full variable domain, with the rest looked up from reference TRBV5-6 and TRBJ2-1, is DAGVTQSPTHLIKTRGQQVTLRCSPKSGHDTVSWYQQALGQGPQFIFQYYEEEERQRGNFPDRFSGHQFPNYSSELNVNALLLGDSALYLCASSWGDRGPEQFFGPGTRLTVL.

The CDR3 is CASSPGQNYGYTF. CDR3 in DNA: TGTGCCAGCTCGCCGGGACAGAACTATGGCTACACCTTC. The chain is built from TRBV18 and TRBJ1-2; 7 bases match TRBD1. From germline, CDR1 is KGHSH and CDR2 LQKENI. Trimming took 6 bases from V and 2 from J; bases not matched to a gene: 3. This CDR3 has 13 amino acids.

The genes are TRBV4-3 and TRBJ1-1; tentative D call: TRBD1 (6 bases). CDR1 and CDR2 from the germline V gene are LGHNA and YSLEER. Trimming removed 0 bases from V and 6 bases from J, with 14 bases in between. This CDR3 is built from 15 residues. CDR3 in DNA: TGCGCCAGCAGCCAAGAGGCCCAGGGGTGGGCTGAAGCTTTCTTT. Translation gives CASSQEAQGWAEAFF.